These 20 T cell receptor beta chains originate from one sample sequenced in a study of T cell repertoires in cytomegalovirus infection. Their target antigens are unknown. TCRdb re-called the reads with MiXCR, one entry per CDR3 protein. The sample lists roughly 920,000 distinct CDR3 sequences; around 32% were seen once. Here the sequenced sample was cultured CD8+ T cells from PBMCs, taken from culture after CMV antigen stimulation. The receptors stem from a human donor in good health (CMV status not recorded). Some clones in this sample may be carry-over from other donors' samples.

As DNA, the CDR3 is TGTGCCAGCAGTGAAGCGAACACATTCTATGGCTACACCTTC. This translates into CASSEANTFYGYTF. The chain links TRBV6-1 to TRBJ1-2; D is unclear. Germline values: CDR1 MNHNS, CDR2 SASEGT. The V and J ends lost 0 bases and 4 bases respectively, with 9 bases between them. The CDR3 has 14 residues.

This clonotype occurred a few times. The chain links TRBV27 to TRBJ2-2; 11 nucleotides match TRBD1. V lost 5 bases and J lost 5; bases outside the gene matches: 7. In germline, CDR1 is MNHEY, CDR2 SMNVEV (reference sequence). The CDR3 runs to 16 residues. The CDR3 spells CASSLDRGLYTGELFF. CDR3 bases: TGTGCCAGCAGTCTGGACAGGGGGCTTTATACCGGGGAGCTGTTTTTT.

CDR3 sequence: CASSMIFSGANVLTF. CDR3 in DNA: TGTGCCAGTAGTATGATCTTCTCTGGGGCCAACGTCCTGACTTTC. The chain combines TRBV19 with TRBJ2-6; D is undetermined. The CDR3 loop spans 15 amino acids. CDR1 is LNHDA, CDR2 SQIVND, per germline (reference sequence). The V end lost 3 bases, the J end lost 0 bases, and 6 bases lay between the germline ends.

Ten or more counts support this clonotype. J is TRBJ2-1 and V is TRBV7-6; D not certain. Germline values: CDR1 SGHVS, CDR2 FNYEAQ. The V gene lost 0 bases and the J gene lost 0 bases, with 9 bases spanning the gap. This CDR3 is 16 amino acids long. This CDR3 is CASSLAGRSSYNEQFF. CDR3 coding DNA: TGTGCCAGCAGCTTAGCCGGACGAAGCTCCTACAATGAGCAGTTCTTC.

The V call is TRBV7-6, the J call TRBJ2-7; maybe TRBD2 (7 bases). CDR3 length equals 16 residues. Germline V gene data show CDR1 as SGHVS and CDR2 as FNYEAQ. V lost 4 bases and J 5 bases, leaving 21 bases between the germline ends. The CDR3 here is CASSSSTRGGAHEQYF. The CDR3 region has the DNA TGTGCCAGCAGCTCTAGTACTCGAGGGGGGGCCCACGAGCAGTACTTC.

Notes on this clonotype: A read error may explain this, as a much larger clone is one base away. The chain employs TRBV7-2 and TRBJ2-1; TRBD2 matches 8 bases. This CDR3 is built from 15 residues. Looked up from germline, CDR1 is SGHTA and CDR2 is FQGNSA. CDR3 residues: CASSFAGGPYDEQFF. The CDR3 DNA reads TGTGCCAGCAGCTTTGCGGGGGGACCCTACGATGAGCAGTTCTTC.

For the CDR3, the DNA is TGCAGTGCTCGGGACAGGGCGGGCACCTCCTACGAGCAGTACGTC. Protein: CSARDRAGTSYEQYV. The chain has TRBV20-1 and TRBJ2-7; 9 nucleotides align to TRBD1. The CDR3 has 15 amino acids. Germline CDR1 and CDR2: DFQATT and SNEGSKA (reference sequence). After removal of 5 bases from V and 0 bases from J, the junction contained 8 bases not matched to a gene.

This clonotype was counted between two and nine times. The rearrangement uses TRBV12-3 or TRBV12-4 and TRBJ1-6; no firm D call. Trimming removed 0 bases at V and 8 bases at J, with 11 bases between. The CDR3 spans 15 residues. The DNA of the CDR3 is TGTGCCAGCAGTTTAGCTGGGAGGCCGGATTCACCCCTCCACTTT. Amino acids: CASSLAGRPDSPLHF.

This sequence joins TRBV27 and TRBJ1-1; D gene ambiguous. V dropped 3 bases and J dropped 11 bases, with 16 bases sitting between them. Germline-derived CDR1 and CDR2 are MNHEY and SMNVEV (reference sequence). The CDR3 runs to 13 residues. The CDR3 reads CASSFHLASEAFF. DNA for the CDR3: TGTGCCAGCAGTTTCCACCTAGCCAGCGAGGCTTTCTTT.

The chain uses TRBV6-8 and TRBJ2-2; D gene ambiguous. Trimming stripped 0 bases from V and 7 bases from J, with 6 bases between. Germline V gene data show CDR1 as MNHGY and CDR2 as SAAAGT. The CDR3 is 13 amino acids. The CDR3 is CASSYSLDGELFF. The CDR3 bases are TGTGCCAGCAGTTACTCGCTCGACGGGGAGCTGTTTTTT.

CDR3 sequence (DNA): TGTGCCAGCACAGATAGCACTGAAGCTTTCTTT. Amino acid sequence: CASTDSTEAFF. The J gene is TRBJ1-1, the V gene TRBV6-6; D is uncertain. Germline V CDR1 and CDR2: MNHNY, SVGAGI (reference sequence). V was clipped by 7 bases and J by 4 bases, with 7 bases between them. This CDR3 has 11 amino acids.

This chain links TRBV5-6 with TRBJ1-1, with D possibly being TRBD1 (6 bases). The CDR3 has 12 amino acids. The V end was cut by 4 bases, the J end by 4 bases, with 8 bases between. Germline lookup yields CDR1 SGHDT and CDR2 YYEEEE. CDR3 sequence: CASSGDITEAFF. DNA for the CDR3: TGTGCCAGCAGCGGGGACATCACTGAAGCTTTCTTT.

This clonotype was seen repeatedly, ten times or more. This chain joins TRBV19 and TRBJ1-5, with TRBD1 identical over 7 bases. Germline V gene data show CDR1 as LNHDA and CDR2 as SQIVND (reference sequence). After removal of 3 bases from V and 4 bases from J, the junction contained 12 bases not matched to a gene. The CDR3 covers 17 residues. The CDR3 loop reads CASSILSFSGGNQPQHF. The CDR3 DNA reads TGTGCCAGTAGTATCCTCAGTTTCTCAGGGGGGAATCAGCCCCAGCATTTT.

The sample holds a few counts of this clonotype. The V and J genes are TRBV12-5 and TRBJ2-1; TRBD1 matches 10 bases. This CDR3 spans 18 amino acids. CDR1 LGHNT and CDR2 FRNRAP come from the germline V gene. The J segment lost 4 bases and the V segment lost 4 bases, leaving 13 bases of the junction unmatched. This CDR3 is CASGSTGFPGQGYNEQFF. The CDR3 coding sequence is TGTGCTAGTGGTTCCACGGGATTTCCGGGACAGGGGTACAATGAGCAGTTCTTC.

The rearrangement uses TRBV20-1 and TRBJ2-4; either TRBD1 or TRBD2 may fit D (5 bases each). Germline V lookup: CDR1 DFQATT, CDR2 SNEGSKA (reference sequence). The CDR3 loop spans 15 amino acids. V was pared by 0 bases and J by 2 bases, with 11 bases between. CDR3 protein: CSARDLPGPKNIQYF. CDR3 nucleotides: TGCAGTGCTAGAGATCTTCCGGGGCCCAAAAACATTCAGTACTTC.

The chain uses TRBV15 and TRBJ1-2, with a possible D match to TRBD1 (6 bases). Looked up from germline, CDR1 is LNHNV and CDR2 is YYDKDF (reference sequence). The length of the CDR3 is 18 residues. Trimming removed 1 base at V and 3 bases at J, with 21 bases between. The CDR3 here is CATSRGVRTVRADYGYTF. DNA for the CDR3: TGTGCCACCAGCAGAGGGGTAAGGACAGTTCGTGCCGACTATGGCTACACCTTC.

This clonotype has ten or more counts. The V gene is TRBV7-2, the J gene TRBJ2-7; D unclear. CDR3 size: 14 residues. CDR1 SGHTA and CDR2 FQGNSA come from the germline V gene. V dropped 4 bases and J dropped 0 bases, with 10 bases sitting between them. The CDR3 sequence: CASSSDQTSYEQYV. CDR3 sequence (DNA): TGTGCCAGCAGCTCCGACCAGACCTCCTACGAGCAGTACGTC.

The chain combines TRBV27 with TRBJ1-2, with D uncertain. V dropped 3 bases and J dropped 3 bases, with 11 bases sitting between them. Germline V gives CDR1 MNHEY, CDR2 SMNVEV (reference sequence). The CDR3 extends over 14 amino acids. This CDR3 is CASSFGGEDYGYTF. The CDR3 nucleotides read TGTGCCAGCAGTTTCGGCGGGGAGGACTATGGCTACACCTTC.

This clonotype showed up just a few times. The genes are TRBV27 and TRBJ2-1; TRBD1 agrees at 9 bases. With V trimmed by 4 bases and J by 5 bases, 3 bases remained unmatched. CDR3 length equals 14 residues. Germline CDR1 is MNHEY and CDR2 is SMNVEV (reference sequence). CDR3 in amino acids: CASSWGQGNNEQFF. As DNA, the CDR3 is TGTGCCAGCAGTTGGGGACAGGGCAACAATGAGCAGTTCTTC.

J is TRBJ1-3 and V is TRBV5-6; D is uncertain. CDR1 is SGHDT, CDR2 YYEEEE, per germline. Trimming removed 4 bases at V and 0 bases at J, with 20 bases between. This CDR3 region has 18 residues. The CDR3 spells CASSLLKAVGRSGNTIYF. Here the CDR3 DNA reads TGTGCCAGCAGCCTCCTCAAAGCCGTTGGCCGCTCTGGAAACACCATATATTTT.